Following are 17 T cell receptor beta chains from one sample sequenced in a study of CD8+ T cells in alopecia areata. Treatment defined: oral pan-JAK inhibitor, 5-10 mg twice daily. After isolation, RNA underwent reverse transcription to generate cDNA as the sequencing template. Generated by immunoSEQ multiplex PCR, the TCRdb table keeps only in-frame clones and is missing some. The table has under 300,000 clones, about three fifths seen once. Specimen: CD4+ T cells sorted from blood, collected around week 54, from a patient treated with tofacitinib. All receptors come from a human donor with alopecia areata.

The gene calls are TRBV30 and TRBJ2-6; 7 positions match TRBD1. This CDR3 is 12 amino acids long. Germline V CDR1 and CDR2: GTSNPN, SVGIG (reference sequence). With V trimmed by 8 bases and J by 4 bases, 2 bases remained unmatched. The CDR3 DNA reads TGTGCCGGGGGACAGGGGGCCAACGTCCTGACTTTC. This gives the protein CAGGQGANVLTF. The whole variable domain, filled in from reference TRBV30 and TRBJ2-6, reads SQTIHQWPATLVQPVGSPLSLECTVEGTSNPNLYWYRQAAGRGLQLLFYSVGIGQISSEVPQNLSASRPQDRQFILSSKKLLLSDSGFYLCAGGQGANVLTFGAGSRLTVL.

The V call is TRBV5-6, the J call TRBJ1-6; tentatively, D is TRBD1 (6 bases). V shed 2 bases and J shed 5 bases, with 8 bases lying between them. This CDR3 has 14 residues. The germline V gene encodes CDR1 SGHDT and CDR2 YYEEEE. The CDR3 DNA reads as TGTGCCAGCAGCTTCGACAGGAATAATTCACCCCTCCACTTT. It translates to CASSFDRNNSPLHF.

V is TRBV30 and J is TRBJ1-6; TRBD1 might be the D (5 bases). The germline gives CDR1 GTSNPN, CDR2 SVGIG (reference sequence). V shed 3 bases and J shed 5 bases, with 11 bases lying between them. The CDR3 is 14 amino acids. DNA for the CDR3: TGTGCCTGGAGGGAAGGGGTGGATAATTCACCCCTCCACTTT. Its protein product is CAWREGVDNSPLHF.

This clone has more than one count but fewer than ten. This CDR3 reads CASSVDASGGTDTQYF. CDR3 DNA sequence: TGTGCCAGCAGCGTAGACGCTAGCGGGGGCACAGATACGCAGTATTTT. J is TRBJ2-3 and V is TRBV9; 9 bases agree with TRBD2. V dropped 0 bases and J dropped 1; count of bases not matched to a gene: 3. Germline loops: CDR1 SGDLS, CDR2 YYNGEE. This CDR3 has 16 amino acids.

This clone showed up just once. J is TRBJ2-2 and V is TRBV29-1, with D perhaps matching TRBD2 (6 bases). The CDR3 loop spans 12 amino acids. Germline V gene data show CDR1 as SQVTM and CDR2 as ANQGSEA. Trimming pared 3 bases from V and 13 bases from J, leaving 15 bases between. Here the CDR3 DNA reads TGCAGCGTTGAGATGGGAGGAGGGATGCTGTTTTTT. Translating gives CSVEMGGGMLFF.

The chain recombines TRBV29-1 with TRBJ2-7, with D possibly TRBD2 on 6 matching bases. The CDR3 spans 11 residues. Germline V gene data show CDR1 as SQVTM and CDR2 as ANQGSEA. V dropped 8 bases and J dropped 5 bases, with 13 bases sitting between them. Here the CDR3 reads CSTLAGHEQYF. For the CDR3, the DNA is TGCAGCACTCTGGCGGGGCACGAGCAGTACTTC.

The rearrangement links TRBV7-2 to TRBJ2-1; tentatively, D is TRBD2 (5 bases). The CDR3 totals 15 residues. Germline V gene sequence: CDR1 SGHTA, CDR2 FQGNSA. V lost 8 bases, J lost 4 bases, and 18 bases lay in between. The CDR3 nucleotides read TGTGCCAGCTTCAGAGAGGGAACCCCATACAATGAGCAGTTCTTC. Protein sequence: CASFREGTPYNEQFF. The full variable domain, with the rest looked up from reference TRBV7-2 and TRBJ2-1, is GAGVSQSPSNKVTEKGKDVELRCDPISGHTALYWYRQSLGQGLEFLIYFQGNSAPDKSGLPSDRFSAERTGGSVSTLTIQRTQQEDSAVYLCASFREGTPYNEQFFGPGTRLTVL.

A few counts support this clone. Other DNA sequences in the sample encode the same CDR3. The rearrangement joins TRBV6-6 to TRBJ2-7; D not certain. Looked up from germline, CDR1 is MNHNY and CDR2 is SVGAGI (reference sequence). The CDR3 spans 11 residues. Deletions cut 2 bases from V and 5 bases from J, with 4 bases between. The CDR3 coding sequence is TGTGCCAGCAGTTACAGTCACGAGCAGTACTTC. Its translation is CASSYSHEQYF.

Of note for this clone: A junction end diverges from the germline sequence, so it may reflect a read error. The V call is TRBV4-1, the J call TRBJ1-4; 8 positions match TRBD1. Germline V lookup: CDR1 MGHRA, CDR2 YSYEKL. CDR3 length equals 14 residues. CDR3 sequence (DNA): TGTGCCAGCAGCTCTCGACAGGGGAGGGAAAAACTGTTTTTT. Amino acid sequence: CASSSRQGREKLFF.

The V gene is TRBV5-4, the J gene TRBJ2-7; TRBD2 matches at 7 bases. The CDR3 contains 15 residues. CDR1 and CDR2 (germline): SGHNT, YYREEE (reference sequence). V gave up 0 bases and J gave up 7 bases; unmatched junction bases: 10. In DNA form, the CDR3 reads TGTGCCAGCAGCTTGGGTGGGGCAGCGGGGAGAGAGCAGTACTTC. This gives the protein CASSLGGAAGREQYF. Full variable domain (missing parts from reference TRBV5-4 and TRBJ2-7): ETGVTQSPTHLIKTRGQQVTLRCSSQSGHNTVSWYQQALGQGPQFIFQYYREEENGRGNFPPRFSGLQFPNYSSELNVNALELDDSALYLCASSLGGAAGREQYFGPGTRLTVT.

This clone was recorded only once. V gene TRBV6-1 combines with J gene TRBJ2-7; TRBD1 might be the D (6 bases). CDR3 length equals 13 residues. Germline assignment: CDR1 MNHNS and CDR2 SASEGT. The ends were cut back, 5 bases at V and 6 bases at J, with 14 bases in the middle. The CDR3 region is CASSPGHGSEQYF. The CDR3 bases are TGTGCCAGCAGTCCGGGACACGGATCCGAGCAGTACTTC.

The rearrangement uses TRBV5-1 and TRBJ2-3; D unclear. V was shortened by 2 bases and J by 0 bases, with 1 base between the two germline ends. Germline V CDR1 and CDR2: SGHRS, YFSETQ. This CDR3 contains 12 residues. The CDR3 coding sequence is TGCGCCAGCAGCTTTAGCACAGATACGCAGTATTTT. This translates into CASSFSTDTQYF. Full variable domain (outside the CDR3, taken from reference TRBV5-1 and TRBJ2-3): KAGVTQTPRYLIKTRGQQVTLSCSPISGHRSVSWYQQTPGQGLQFLFEYFSETQRNKGNFPGRFSGRQFSNSRSEMNVSTLELGDSALYLCASSFSTDTQYFGPGTRLTVL.

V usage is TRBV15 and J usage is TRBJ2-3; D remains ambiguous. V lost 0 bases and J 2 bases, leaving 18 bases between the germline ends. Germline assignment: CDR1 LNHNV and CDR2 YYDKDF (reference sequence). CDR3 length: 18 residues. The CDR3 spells CATSRDGPFSLPTDTQYF. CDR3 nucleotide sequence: TGTGCCACCAGCAGAGATGGCCCATTCAGTTTGCCCACAGATACGCAGTATTTT. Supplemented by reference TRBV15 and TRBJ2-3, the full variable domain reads DAMVIQNPRYQVTQFGKPVTLSCSQTLNHNVMYWYQQKSSQAPKLLFHYYDKDFNNEADTPDNFQSRRPNTSFCFLDIRSPGLGDTAMYLCATSRDGPFSLPTDTQYFGPGTRLTVL.

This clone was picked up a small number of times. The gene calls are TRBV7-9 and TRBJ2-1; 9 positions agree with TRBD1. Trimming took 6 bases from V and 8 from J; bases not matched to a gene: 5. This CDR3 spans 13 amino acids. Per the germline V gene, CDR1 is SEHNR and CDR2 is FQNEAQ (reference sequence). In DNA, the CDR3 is TGTGCCAGCAGTAGGACAGGGGCGGATGAGCAGTTCTTC. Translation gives CASSRTGADEQFF.

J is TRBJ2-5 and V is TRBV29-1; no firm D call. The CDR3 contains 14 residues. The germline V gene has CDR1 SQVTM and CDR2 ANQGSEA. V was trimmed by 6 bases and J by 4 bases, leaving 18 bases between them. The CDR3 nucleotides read TGCAGCGTCAGCCATGCGACGGTGGGAGAGACCCAGTACTTC. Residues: CSVSHATVGETQYF.

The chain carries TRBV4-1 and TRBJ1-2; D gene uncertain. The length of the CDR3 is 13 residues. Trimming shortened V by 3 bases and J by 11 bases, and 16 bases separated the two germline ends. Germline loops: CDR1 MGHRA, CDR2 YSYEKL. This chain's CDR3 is CASSHLDQYNYTF. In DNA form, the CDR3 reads TGCGCCAGCAGCCACCTGGACCAGTACAATTACACCTTC.

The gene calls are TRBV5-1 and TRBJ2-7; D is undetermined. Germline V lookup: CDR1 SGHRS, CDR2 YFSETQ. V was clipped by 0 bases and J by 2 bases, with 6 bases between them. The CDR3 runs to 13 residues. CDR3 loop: CASSLEGPYEQYF. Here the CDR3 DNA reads TGCGCCAGCAGCTTGGAAGGTCCCTACGAGCAGTACTTC.